These 14 T cell receptor beta chains came from one sample sequenced in a study of blood T cell repertoires in COVID-19. The assay was immunoSEQ multiplex PCR, and TCRdb's table has in-frame clones only and misses some. Of approximately 330,000 clones listed, 88% are singletons. Sequenced: peripheral blood. Receptor source: a woman aged 45-65 years with active or convalescent COVID-19.

This chain links TRBV12-3 or TRBV12-4 with TRBJ1-5; TRBD1 matches 7 bases. This CDR3 spans 12 amino acids. The junction had 2 bases not matched to a gene; V was cut back by 8 bases and J by 4 bases. CDR3 residues: CASGTVNQPQHF. CDR3 coding DNA: TGTGCCAGCGGGACAGTGAATCAGCCCCAGCATTTT.

CDR3 sequence (DNA): TGTGCCAGCAGCCGAGGGACTACCCTACCGCTGTTTTTT. Translation gives CASSRGTTLPLFF. This chain uses TRBV3-1 (or the pseudogene TRBV3-2) with TRBJ2-2, with TRBD2 matching 7 bases. Germline CDR1 reads LGHDT; CDR2 reads YNNKEL (reference sequence). V was pared by 4 bases and J by 13 bases, with 9 bases of the junction left unmatched. The CDR3 totals 13 residues.

The DNA of the CDR3 is TGTGCCTGGGGGGACACCAGCTCCTATAATTCACCCCTCCACTTT. Translation: CAWGDTSSYNSPLHF. V gene TRBV30 combines with J gene TRBJ1-6; TRBD1 is a possible D gene (6 bases). Between the trimmed V and J ends, which lost 5 bases and 0 bases, there was a span of 11 bases. Germline V gene sequence: CDR1 GTSNPN, CDR2 SVGIG (reference sequence). CDR3 length: 15 amino acids.

This clone was seen once. This sequence joins TRBV29-1 and TRBJ1-1, with D maybe TRBD1 (6 bases). The length of the CDR3 is 14 residues. V lost 6 bases to trimming and J lost 1 base, with 15 bases between them. Germline V gene lookup returns CDR1 SQVTM and CDR2 ANQGSEA. The CDR3 DNA is TGCAGCGTCTTAACCGGGACACGGAACACTGAAGCTTTCTTT. This encodes CSVLTGTRNTEAFF. The entire variable domain, with the rest obtained from reference TRBV29-1 and TRBJ1-1, is as follows: SAVISQKPSRDICQRGTSLTIQCQVDSQVTMMFWYRQQPGQSLTLIATANQGSEATYESGFVIDKFPISRPNLTFSTLTVSNMSPEDSSIYLCSVLTGTRNTEAFFGQGTRLTVV.

The V call is TRBV29-1, the J call TRBJ1-2; D ambiguous. The CDR3 length is 12 residues. Germline V gene data show CDR1 as SQVTM and CDR2 as ANQGSEA. Trimming pared 4 bases from V and 5 bases from J, leaving 11 bases between. The CDR3 here is CSVGADTYGYTF. CDR3 coding DNA: TGCAGCGTTGGGGCAGACACTTATGGCTACACCTTC.

The rearrangement joins TRBV28 to TRBJ1-6; D is undetermined. Trimming took off 6 bases at V and 1 base at J, with 7 bases between the two ends. CDR3 length equals 14 residues. CDR1 and CDR2 (germline): MDHEN, SYDVKM. The chain's CDR3 is CASSGVSYNSPLHF. CDR3 nucleotides: TGTGCCAGCAGCGGGGTTTCCTATAATTCACCCCTCCACTTT.

V is TRBV5-8 and J is TRBJ1-6; 9 bases align to TRBD1. Germline CDR1 reads SGHTS; CDR2 reads YDEGEE. The CDR3 is made up of 16 amino acids. Trimming cost V 2 bases and J 6 bases; bases outside gene matches: 6. The CDR3 is CASSLSGTGLNSPLHF. The CDR3, as DNA: TGTGCCAGCAGCTTATCCGGGACAGGGCTTAATTCACCCCTCCACTTT.

The chain couples TRBV5-1 to TRBJ1-1; a possible D gene is TRBD1 (6 bases). The germline V gene has CDR1 SGHRS and CDR2 YFSETQ. CDR3 size: 16 residues. Trimming cost V 2 bases and J 1 base, with 15 bases left between them. CDR3 in DNA: TGCGCCAGCAGCTTAAAATCGCCAGGGGCGAACACTGAAGCTTTCTTT. It specifies CASSLKSPGANTEAFF.

CDR3 in amino acids: CASSYTSPGMNTEAFF. Written as DNA, the CDR3 is TGTGCCAGCAGTTACACCTCGCCAGGGATGAACACTGAAGCTTTCTTT. This sequence joins TRBV6-6 and TRBJ1-1, with D perhaps matching TRBD1 (5 bases). CDR3 length: 16 residues. V was trimmed by 2 bases and J by 0 bases, leaving 13 bases between them. Looked up from germline, CDR1 is MNHNY and CDR2 is SVGAGI (reference sequence).

The chain couples TRBV7-9 to TRBJ2-3; the match to TRBD2 covers 7 bases. The germline V gene encodes CDR1 SEHNR and CDR2 FQNEAQ (reference sequence). The CDR3 runs 13 residues. The V and J ends lost 11 bases and 4 bases, in that order; junction bases with no gene match: 9. CDR3 protein: CAAMAGVPDTQYF. Written as DNA, the CDR3 is TGTGCCGCGATGGCGGGAGTTCCAGATACGCAGTATTTT.

This chain links TRBV7-9 with TRBJ2-7; 12 bases line up with TRBD2. V lost 6 bases and J lost 3; bases outside the gene matches: 9. This CDR3 is built from 16 residues. Germline CDR1 and CDR2: SEHNR and FQNEAQ (reference sequence). The CDR3 reads CASSSPRLAGDYEQYF. The CDR3 nucleotides are TGTGCCAGCAGTTCGCCTCGACTAGCGGGAGACTACGAGCAGTACTTC.

The V gene is TRBV24-1, the J gene TRBJ1-5; a possible D gene is TRBD1 (6 bases). Per germline, CDR1 KGHDR and CDR2 SFDVKD. The CDR3 is 13 residues long. The V gene lost 3 bases and the J gene lost 7 bases, with 9 bases spanning the gap. CDR3 protein: CATSDQGSQPQHF. CDR3 DNA: TGTGCCACCAGTGATCAGGGGTCGCAGCCCCAGCATTTT.

In DNA form, the CDR3 reads TGCGCCAGCAGCCAAGAGCCCAGGACTCAAGCTTTCTTT. This gives the protein CASSQEPRTQAFF. The chain uses TRBV4-3 and TRBJ1-1; D remains unclear. Per the germline V gene, CDR1 is LGHNA and CDR2 is YSLEER. V shed 0 bases and J shed 9 bases, with 11 bases lying between them. CDR3 size: 13 residues.

The rearrangement joins TRBV30 to TRBJ1-2; 10 bases are a match to TRBD1. This CDR3 spans 14 amino acids. V lost 8 bases, J lost 10 bases, and 16 bases stayed unmatched. Germline V gene lookup returns CDR1 GTSNPN and CDR2 SVGIG (reference sequence). The CDR3 DNA reads TGTGCCGGAAACTTTATCGGGACAGGGGCTGACTACACCTTC. It encodes CAGNFIGTGADYTF.